The table lists the clone carrying this T cell receptor beta chain with a few counts. CDR1 is SGHDT and CDR2 is YYEEEE in the germline V gene. V lost 1 base to trimming and J lost 2 bases; unmatched junction nucleotides: 5. This CDR3 is built from 15 residues. At sampling all donors were nominally healthy, likely with unrecorded immune exposures. The primer mix had 60 Vbeta and 13 Jbeta primers. Assay used: immunoSEQ multiplex PCR; TCRdb lists only in-frame clones, some missing. Of under 95,000 clones listed, 6.5% to 8% are singletons. The record originates from a study of cytomegalovirus exposure and HLA in healthy donors.

Sequenced input: PBMCs. The clonotype comes from a man between 45 and 60 years old in good health and CMV-seronegative. The chain combines TRBV5-6 with TRBJ1-2; 7 positions agree with TRBD1. In DNA, the CDR3 is TGTGCCAGCAGCTTGTTTGACAGGGAGAACTATGGCTACACCTTC. Protein product: CASSLFDRENYGYTF.